Shown below are 15 T cell receptor beta chains from a single sample sequenced in a study of blood T cells in healthy people across ages. Primed by a sample-barcoded 5' primer and a J-beta primer mix, a second PCR proceeded for 7 to 11 cycles. MiXCR was run by TCRdb on the 5' RACE reads, yielding one entry per CDR3 protein. Of fewer than 900,000 distinct CDR3 sequences listed, 40% to 45% are singletons. Sequenced sample: blood. The origin of the receptors is a woman aged 55-70 years in good health.

This clonotype was detected only a few times. The V and J genes are TRBV29-1 and TRBJ2-7, with TRBD2 matching 14 bases. The length of the CDR3 is 14 residues. Germline lookup yields CDR1 SQVTM and CDR2 ANQGSEA. The V segment lost 6 bases and the J segment 5 bases; nucleotides outside the gene matches: 6. The CDR3 DNA sequence: TGCAGCGTCGCCGGGACTAGCGGGAGCAACGAGCAGTACTTC. Encoded protein: CSVAGTSGSNEQYF.

The chain recombines TRBV4-1 with TRBJ2-3; 7 nucleotides line up with TRBD2. Germline V CDR1 and CDR2: MGHRA, YSYEKL. V lost 1 base and J lost 4; bases outside the gene matches: 8. CDR3 length: 16 amino acids. The CDR3 region has the DNA TGCGCCAGCAGCCAAGTTCGCGGGAGTGTCCCAGATACGCAGTATTTT. It yields the protein CASSQVRGSVPDTQYF.

The chain couples TRBV19 to TRBJ2-5; D not certain. V lost 5 bases and J lost 11, with 15 bases in between. CDR1 is LNHDA and CDR2 is SQIVND in the germline V gene (reference sequence). This CDR3 region has 12 residues. This CDR3 is CASSLIGGEQYF. The CDR3 DNA follows: TGTGCCAGTAGTCTCATCGGTGGTGAGCAGTACTTC. Supplemented by reference TRBV19 and TRBJ2-5, the full variable domain reads DGGITQSPKYLFRKEGQNVTLSCEQNLNHDAMYWYRQDPGQGLRLIYYSQIVNDFQKGDIAEGYSVSREKKESFPLTVTSAQKNPTAFYLCASSLIGGEQYFGPGTRLLVL.

Concerning this clonotype: A much larger clonotype is one base distant, so this may be a read error. CDR3 in DNA: TGCAGTGCTAGGGGTGTTCAGGCGAGGGAGACCCAGTACTTC. Encoded protein: CSARGVQARETQYF. The chain recombines TRBV20-1 with TRBJ2-5; D remains ambiguous. Germline-derived CDR1 and CDR2 are DFQATT and SNEGSKA (reference sequence). This CDR3 region has 14 residues. The V and J ends lost 3 bases and 5 bases respectively, with 16 bases between them.

The chain combines TRBV10-3 with TRBJ2-1, with a tentative D call TRBD1 (5 bases). This CDR3 has 12 amino acids. Per the germline V gene, CDR1 is ENHRY and CDR2 is SYGVKD. V was cut by 4 bases and J by 10 bases, with 11 bases left in between. CDR3 residues: CAISGRGNEQFF. The CDR3 bases are TGTGCCATCAGTGGAAGGGGAAACGAGCAGTTCTTC.

In DNA, the CDR3 is TGTGCCAGCAGCTTAAATGCTGGGCCCGCCGGGGAGCTGTTTTTT. Translation gives CASSLNAGPAGELFF. The chain couples TRBV7-3 to TRBJ2-2; D is undetermined. Germline V gene sequence: CDR1 SGHTA, CDR2 FQGTGA. V was trimmed by 1 base and J by 6 bases, leaving 12 bases between them. This CDR3 region has 15 residues. Using reference TRBV7-3 and TRBJ2-2 for the parts outside the CDR3, the full variable domain is GAGVSQTPSNKVTEKGKYVELRCDPISGHTALYWYRQSLGQGPEFLIYFQGTGAADDSGLPNDRFFAVRPEGSVSTLKIQRTERGDSAVYLCASSLNAGPAGELFFGEGSRLTVL.

The chain couples TRBV20-1 to TRBJ2-3; possibly TRBD1 for D (6 bases). CDR1 and CDR2 from the germline V gene are DFQATT and SNEGSKA (reference sequence). V dropped 3 bases and J dropped 2 bases, with 18 bases sitting between them. The CDR3 length is 16 residues. The CDR3 spells CSARGDIRTLTDTQYF. CDR3 nucleotide sequence: TGCAGTGCTAGGGGGGACATCCGGACACTCACAGATACGCAGTATTTT.

This chain uses TRBV5-5 with TRBJ1-1; D call uncertain. This CDR3 is 14 amino acids long. Trimming took 4 bases from V and 1 from J, leaving 11 bases between them. CDR1 and CDR2 (germline): SGHKS, YYEKEE (reference sequence). CDR3 DNA sequence: TGTGCCAGCAGCGTGTTCTCCGGGAACACTGAAGCTTTCTTT. It is translated as CASSVFSGNTEAFF.

This clonotype was seen more than once but under ten times. This chain connects TRBV29-1 to TRBJ2-5; D is ambiguous. CDR3 length equals 13 residues. V was clipped by 1 base and J by 11 bases, with 17 bases between them. Germline-derived CDR1 and CDR2 are SQVTM and ANQGSEA. The CDR3 reads CSVEGVNYNEQYF. For the CDR3, the DNA is TGCAGCGTTGAAGGGGTTAACTACAATGAGCAGTACTTC.

This clonotype was detected many times. The chain recombines TRBV29-1 with TRBJ2-3; D is perhaps TRBD1 (5 bases). With 4 bases removed from V and 4 bases from J, the gap between germline ends came to 15 bases. This CDR3 comprises 14 residues. Germline V CDR1 and CDR2: SQVTM, ANQGSEA. This CDR3 is CSVAPQVWADTQYF. CDR3 sequence (DNA): TGCAGCGTTGCCCCACAGGTCTGGGCAGATACGCAGTATTTT.

This clonotype was seen more than once but under ten times. This chain links TRBV25-1 with TRBJ1-2; D is undetermined. The length of the CDR3 is 13 residues. Trimming removed 4 bases from V and 8 bases from J, with 14 bases in between. CDR1 is MGHDK, CDR2 SYGVNS, per germline. CDR3: CASSVEERSGYTF. The CDR3 DNA sequence: TGTGCCAGCAGTGTTGAAGAGCGATCCGGCTACACCTTC.

The sample holds a few counts of this clonotype. The chain uses TRBV6-2 or TRBV6-3 and TRBJ2-1; unclear D gene. From germline, CDR1 is MNHEY and CDR2 SVGEGT. The CDR3 has 13 amino acids. The germline V and J ends were trimmed by 7 bases and 6 bases, with 13 bases remaining between them. DNA for the CDR3: TGTGCCAGCATCCAGGCTCTGGGCAATGAGCAGTTCTTC. This encodes CASIQALGNEQFF.

The V call is TRBV20-1, the J call TRBJ2-4, with 9 bases aligning to TRBD1. From germline, CDR1 is DFQATT and CDR2 SNEGSKA (reference sequence). The CDR3 has 13 amino acids. In DNA form, the CDR3 reads TGCAGACCGGGACAGGGCTGGGAAGACATTCAGTACTTC. As protein: CRPGQGWEDIQYF.

This rearrangement joins TRBV20-1 to TRBJ2-5; 16 nucleotides align to TRBD2. This CDR3 region has 17 residues. The V and J ends lost 0 bases and 6 bases, in that order; junction bases with no gene match: 7. From germline, CDR1 is DFQATT and CDR2 SNEGSKA (reference sequence). The CDR3 coding sequence is TGCAGTGCTAGAGAGGGACTAGCGGGAGGGCCGAGAAAGACCCAGTACTTC. It translates to CSAREGLAGGPRKTQYF.

CDR3 nucleotide sequence: TGTGCCAGCAGCCCCTGGGACAGCGATACCCAAGAGACCCAGTACTTC. This sequence encodes CASSPWDSDTQETQYF. V is TRBV3-1 and J is TRBJ2-5, with 7 bases lining up with TRBD1. From germline, CDR1 is LGHDT and CDR2 YNNKEL (reference sequence). This CDR3 is built from 16 residues. The V and J ends lost 4 bases and 1 base, in that order; junction bases with no gene match: 9.